Presented here are 21 T cell receptor beta chains from one specimen sequenced in a study of shared clonotypes between healthy human individuals. Clones were sequenced by immunoSEQ multiplex PCR, and TCRdb holds only the in-frame ones, with some missing. The sample carries about 1 million clones, about 75% recorded once. Sequences were obtained from memory CD4+ T cells sorted from blood. Specified subset: CD45RA-negative fraction. These receptors were taken from a man between 18 and 29 years old in good health.

The chain combines TRBV7-2 with TRBJ1-2; D gene unclear. The CDR3 is 14 residues long. Germline V gene lookup returns CDR1 SGHTA and CDR2 FQGNSA. The V end lost 5 bases, the J end lost 3 bases, and 13 bases lay between the germline ends. Here the CDR3 reads CASSARRGDYGYTF. DNA of the CDR3: TGTGCCAGCAGCGCCCGGCGGGGAGACTATGGCTACACCTTC.

The chain joins TRBV4-1 to TRBJ2-1; D is unclear. Per the germline V gene, CDR1 is MGHRA and CDR2 is YSYEKL. Trimming took 6 bases from V and 7 from J, leaving 16 bases between them. This CDR3 is 14 amino acids long. CDR3 residues: CASSSPGRLNEQFF. The CDR3 DNA reads as TGCGCCAGCAGTTCCCCGGGTAGGTTGAATGAGCAGTTCTTC.

The rearrangement uses TRBV19 and TRBJ1-1, with D unclear. The germline V and J ends were trimmed by 5 bases and 10 bases, with 20 bases remaining between them. This CDR3 comprises 14 residues. CDR1 is LNHDA, CDR2 SQIVND, per germline (reference sequence). The CDR3 here is CASSSEARPAGAFF. In DNA, the CDR3 is TGTGCCAGTAGTTCCGAGGCCCGACCCGCTGGAGCTTTCTTT.

The chain uses TRBV6-4 and TRBJ1-2; 7 bases are shared with TRBD1. Germline trimming cut 7 bases from V and 6 bases from J; bases unmatched to any gene: 11. The germline V gene encodes CDR1 MRHNA and CDR2 SNTAGT. The CDR3 runs 14 residues. The CDR3 here is CASISTGRGHGYTF. The CDR3 nucleotides are TGTGCCAGCATTTCGACAGGGCGAGGGCATGGCTACACCTTC.

This sequence joins TRBV6-1 and TRBJ2-5, with a weak D call TRBD2 (5 bases). Per germline, CDR1 MNHNS and CDR2 SASEGT. CDR3 length equals 12 residues. The ends were cut back, 5 bases at V and 3 bases at J, with 7 bases in the middle. CDR3 bases: TGTGCCAGCAGTACCGGGAAAGAGACCCAGTACTTC. Protein product: CASSTGKETQYF.

The V gene is TRBV9, the J gene TRBJ1-4; the match to TRBD1 covers 8 bases. V shed 1 base, J shed 7 bases, and the junction held 6 bases outside the gene matches. Germline-derived CDR1 and CDR2 are SGDLS and YYNGEE. This CDR3 is built from 15 residues. The chain's CDR3 is CASSVTTGATEKLFF. Written as DNA, the CDR3 is TGTGCCAGCAGCGTAACGACAGGGGCAACTGAAAAACTGTTTTTT.

This sequence joins TRBV18 and TRBJ2-1, with 7 bases aligning to TRBD1. This CDR3 has 16 amino acids. After removal of 3 bases from V and 2 bases from J, the junction contained 7 bases not matched to a gene. CDR1 is KGHSH and CDR2 is LQKENI in the germline V gene. CDR3 amino acids: CASSPLPGQTYNEQFF. The CDR3 coding sequence is TGTGCCAGCTCACCTCTACCGGGACAGACCTACAATGAGCAGTTCTTC.

This clone was seen a handful of times. The rearrangement links TRBV6-1 to TRBJ2-7, with TRBD1 matching over 9 bases. J lost 6 bases, V lost 11 bases, and 11 bases had no gene match. The CDR3 contains 13 residues. Germline CDR1 and CDR2: MNHNS and SASEGT. CDR3 in DNA: TGTGCCCACAGGGGGACAGGGTACGGCGAGCAGTACTTC. This sequence encodes CAHRGTGYGEQYF.

This clone was found a few times. CDR3 amino acids: CAISERGAGTLYEQYF. The CDR3 DNA reads as TGTGCCATCAGTGAGAGGGGGGCCGGGACTCTATACGAGCAGTACTTC. This sequence joins TRBV10-3 and TRBJ2-7; possibly TRBD1 or TRBD2 for D (6 bases each). The CDR3 covers 16 residues. V was pared by 2 bases and J by 4 bases, with 18 bases between. Germline assignment: CDR1 ENHRY and CDR2 SYGVKD.

CDR3 residues: CASAAGPGSGRANSPLHF. The CDR3 coding sequence is TGTGCCTCAGCTGCAGGGCCGGGCTCTGGGCGCGCTAATTCACCCCTCCACTTT. V usage is TRBV19 and J usage is TRBJ1-6, with D possibly matching TRBD1 (5 bases). V lost 11 bases and J lost 6, with 29 bases in between. The CDR3 is made up of 18 amino acids. CDR1 is LNHDA, CDR2 SQIVND, per germline (reference sequence).

The chain uses TRBV6-5 and TRBJ1-6, with TRBD1 identical over 7 bases. CDR1 and CDR2 (germline): MNHEY, SVGAGI. This CDR3 region has 15 residues. J lost 7 bases, V lost 5 bases, and 8 bases had no gene match. DNA for the CDR3: TGTGCCAGCAGTCCCACCGGGACAGTCAATTCACCCCTCCACTTT. This sequence encodes CASSPTGTVNSPLHF.

The genes are TRBV2 and TRBJ2-2; TRBD1 matches at 7 bases. The CDR3 is 15 residues long. The germline CDR1 and CDR2 sequences are SNHLY and FYNNEI. Trimming cost V 7 bases and J 0 bases; bases outside gene matches: 5. The CDR3 DNA reads as TGTGCCAGCAACGGACAGGCCTCGAACACCGGGGAGCTGTTTTTT. It codes for CASNGQASNTGELFF. The full variable domain, its missing parts supplied by reference TRBV2 and TRBJ2-2, is EPEVTQTPSHQVTQMGQEVILRCVPISNHLYFYWYRQILGQKVEFLVSFYNNEISEKSEIFDDQFSVERPDGSNFTLKIRSTKLEDSAMYFCASNGQASNTGELFFGEGSRLTVL.

This rearrangement joins TRBV28 to TRBJ2-6; D could derive from TRBD1 or TRBD2 (6 bases each). The length of the CDR3 is 15 residues. V was clipped by 8 bases and J by 0 bases, with 11 bases between them. Germline V gene data show CDR1 as MDHEN and CDR2 as SYDVKM. The CDR3 DNA follows: TGTGCCAGCCAACAGGGAGGCTCTGGGGCCAACGTCCTGACTTTC. It encodes CASQQGGSGANVLTF.

The chain joins TRBV5-1 to TRBJ1-2, with 7 nucleotides matching TRBD1. Germline CDR1 is SGHRS and CDR2 is YFSETQ. This CDR3 region has 14 residues. The junction had 9 bases not matched to a gene; V was cut back by 7 bases and J by 3 bases. The CDR3 bases are TGCGCCAGCGAGGAGGGAGGGGGCGACTATGGCTACACCTTC. It translates to CASEEGGGDYGYTF. Filled out from reference TRBV5-1 and TRBJ1-2, the complete variable domain reads KAGVTQTPRYLIKTRGQQVTLSCSPISGHRSVSWYQQTPGQGLQFLFEYFSETQRNKGNFPGRFSGRQFSNSRSEMNVSTLELGDSALYLCASEEGGGDYGYTFGSGTRLTVV.

The chain combines TRBV9 with TRBJ2-1, with a weak D call TRBD2 (6 bases). The CDR3 loop spans 16 amino acids. Deletions cut 4 bases from V and 0 bases from J, with 14 bases between. Per the germline V gene, CDR1 is SGDLS and CDR2 is YYNGEE. The CDR3 DNA follows: TGTGCCAGCAGCCCCTGGAGGGTAAGCTCCTACAATGAGCAGTTCTTC. Translated, it gives CASSPWRVSSYNEQFF.

This clone appeared a few times. The same CDR3 also results from other DNA sequences found in this sample. The chain combines TRBV5-1 with TRBJ2-2; D not certain. The germline V and J ends were trimmed by 0 bases and 4 bases, with 4 bases remaining between them. Germline values: CDR1 SGHRS, CDR2 YFSETQ. The CDR3 is 13 amino acids. Written as DNA, the CDR3 is TGCGCCAGCAGCTTGGATCCCACCGGGGAGCTGTTTTTT. It yields the protein CASSLDPTGELFF.

This chain connects TRBV18 to TRBJ2-5; D uncertain. Germline loops: CDR1 KGHSH, CDR2 LQKENI. This CDR3 contains 13 residues. V lost 4 bases and J lost 2, with 8 bases in between. CDR3 region: CASSLQLQETQYF. Written as DNA, the CDR3 is TGTGCCAGCTCACTACAATTACAAGAGACCCAGTACTTC.

This chain links TRBV7-9 with TRBJ2-1; 10 bases match TRBD2. Germline trimming cut 0 bases from V and 5 bases from J; bases unmatched to any gene: 1. Germline V gives CDR1 SEHNR, CDR2 FQNEAQ (reference sequence). The CDR3 totals 15 residues. This chain's CDR3 is CASSLASGGHNEQFF. The CDR3 DNA sequence: TGTGCCAGCAGCTTAGCTAGCGGGGGGCACAATGAGCAGTTCTTC.

The chain links TRBV10-3 to TRBJ2-7, with unresolved D. V lost 4 bases, J lost 5 bases, and 6 bases lay in between. CDR3 length equals 11 residues. CDR1 is ENHRY and CDR2 is SYGVKD in the germline V gene. The CDR3 DNA reads as TGTGCCATCAGTGGGCAGCACGAGCAGTACTTC. This gives the protein CAISGQHEQYF.

This sequence joins TRBV5-4 and TRBJ2-7, with TRBD2 matching over 12 bases. The CDR3 consists of 15 residues. The V and J ends lost 0 bases and 5 bases, in that order; junction bases with no gene match: 3. CDR1 and CDR2 (germline): SGHNT, YYREEE (reference sequence). CDR3 sequence (DNA): TGTGCCAGCAGCTTGGCTAGCGGGAGGGCCCACGAGCAGTACTTC. Translating gives CASSLASGRAHEQYF.

This rearrangement joins TRBV30 to TRBJ1-5; TRBD1 is a possible D gene (5 bases). Trimming stripped 3 bases from V and 4 bases from J, with 13 bases between. The CDR3 totals 14 residues. Germline V gives CDR1 GTSNPN, CDR2 SVGIG (reference sequence). The CDR3: CAWSPMGRNQPQHF. CDR3 bases: TGTGCCTGGAGCCCTATGGGACGTAATCAGCCCCAGCATTTT.